Listed here are 16 T cell receptor beta chains from one sample, sequenced in a study of human T cells and chemical hapten exposure. Time point indicated: patch test 2, 6 weeks after DPC sensitization. As to treatment: therapeutic diphenylcyclopropenone sensitization with weekly scalp DPC. TCRdb re-derived calls from the RACE reads in MiXCR, one entry per CDR3 protein. The sample lists some 99,000 distinct CDR3 sequences, 9.2% occurring once. The specimen comprised whole blood, sampled in connection with sensitization to the hapten diphenylcyclopropenone (DPC). These receptors all stem from a woman between 40 and 55 years old with alopecia areata. Some clones in this sample may be carry-over from other donors' samples.

This clonotype was counted only a few times. The chain joins TRBV5-1 to TRBJ1-3; D is ambiguous. The CDR3 sequence is 15 residues long. Germline loops: CDR1 SGHRS, CDR2 YFSETQ. Trimming pared 3 bases from V and 0 bases from J, leaving 10 bases between. CDR3 nucleotide sequence: TGCGCCAGCAGCTCCGACGGATCCTCTGGAAACACCATATATTTT. As protein: CASSSDGSSGNTIYF.

This clonotype was observed many times. The V and J genes are TRBV7-2 and TRBJ1-1; no reliable D call. The V gene lost 1 base and the J gene lost 7 bases, with 16 bases spanning the gap. Germline CDR1 reads SGHTA; CDR2 reads FQGNSA. The CDR3 has 15 residues. The CDR3 bases are TGTGCCAGCAGCTTAGAGCCGGATATCCCGAATGAAGCTTTCTTT. The encoded protein is CASSLEPDIPNEAFF.

Comments on this clonotype: A much bigger clone sits one base away, suggesting this may be a read error. This rearrangement joins TRBV3-1 to TRBJ2-7, with D tentatively TRBD2 (5 bases). The CDR3 runs 13 residues. Germline CDR1 LGHDT, CDR2 YNNKEL (reference sequence). The CDR3 here is CASSQERGRKQCF. DNA of the CDR3: TGTGCCAGCAGCCAAGAACGGGGTAGGAAGCAGTGCTTC.

This clonotype was seen a few times. The chain carries TRBV7-2 and TRBJ1-5; D uncertain. Per germline, CDR1 SGHTA and CDR2 FQGNSA. The CDR3 consists of 13 residues. V lost 1 base to trimming and J lost 6 bases, with 7 bases between them. The DNA for the CDR3 is TGTGCCAGCAGCTTAGAGGGTCGTCAGCCCCAGCATTTT. Protein: CASSLEGRQPQHF.

This clonotype appeared many times. This sequence joins TRBV11-2 and TRBJ1-2, with 9 nucleotides matching TRBD1. The CDR3 contains 16 residues. CDR1 and CDR2 (germline): SGHAT, FQNNGV. The ends lost 6 bases at V and 3 bases at J; junction bases unmatched: 11. This chain's CDR3 is CASSISWDRDDYGYTF. CDR3 sequence (DNA): TGTGCCAGCAGTATTAGCTGGGACAGGGATGACTATGGCTACACCTTC.

In this sample, this clonotype turned up a few times. The chain joins TRBV6-1 to TRBJ2-3, with TRBD1 matching 10 bases. With V trimmed by 8 bases and J by 2 bases, 7 bases remained unmatched. This CDR3 is built from 15 residues. From germline, CDR1 is MNHNS and CDR2 SASEGT. CDR3 DNA: TGTGCCAGCTCCGGTGGACAGGGGGTCACAGATACGCAGTATTTT. This codes for CASSGGQGVTDTQYF.

The chain uses TRBV7-8 and TRBJ2-3, with D hard to call. This CDR3 region has 12 residues. V gave up 5 bases and J gave up 7 bases, with 10 bases separating them. Germline V lookup: CDR1 SGHVS, CDR2 FQNEAQ. The CDR3 DNA sequence: TGTGCCAGCAGCACCATAGTGTATACGCAGTATTTT. Translated: CASSTIVYTQYF.

This clonotype was counted only a few times. The chain is built from TRBV6-6 and TRBJ2-3; D unclear. Trimming pared 2 bases from V and 6 bases from J, leaving 9 bases between. CDR1 MNHNY and CDR2 SVGAGI come from the germline V gene (reference sequence). CDR3 length: 13 residues. CDR3 residues: CASSYQDVDTQYF. As DNA, the CDR3 is TGTGCCAGCAGTTACCAGGACGTGGATACGCAGTATTTT.

This clonotype was counted many times. This chain joins TRBV7-6 and TRBJ1-2; 10 bases match TRBD1. After removal of 5 bases from V and 5 bases from J, the junction contained 2 bases not matched to a gene. The length of the CDR3 is 13 residues. Germline CDR1 is SGHVS and CDR2 is FNYEAQ. The CDR3 sequence: CASSTGQGYGYTF. The CDR3 DNA is TGTGCCAGCAGCACGGGACAGGGGTATGGCTACACCTTC.

There are a few counts of this clonotype. J is TRBJ2-2 and V is TRBV5-8; D may be TRBD2 (6 bases). This CDR3 spans 15 amino acids. Germline values: CDR1 SGHTS, CDR2 YDEGEE. V dropped 4 bases and J dropped 1 base, with 11 bases sitting between them. The CDR3 sequence: CASSAGPRNTGELFF. CDR3 in DNA: TGTGCCAGCAGCGCGGGACCTAGGAACACCGGGGAGCTGTTTTTT. Variable domain in full (rest from reference TRBV5-8 and TRBJ2-2): EAGVTQSPTHLIKTRGQQATLRCSPISGHTSVYWYQQALGLGLQFLLWYDEGEERNRGNFPPRFSGRQFPNYSSELNVNALELEDSALYLCASSAGPRNTGELFFGEGSRLTVL.

The rearrangement links TRBV6-2 or TRBV6-3 to TRBJ2-1; 7 nucleotides match TRBD1. Germline CDR1 MNHEY, CDR2 SVGEGT. The V and J ends lost 2 bases and 4 bases, in that order; junction bases with no gene match: 2. The length of the CDR3 is 14 residues. The CDR3 loop reads CASSYGDRYNEQFF. CDR3 DNA sequence: TGTGCCAGCAGTTACGGGGACAGATACAATGAGCAGTTCTTC.

With respect to this clonotype: The final CDR3 position lacks the conserved phenylalanine or tryptophan, pointing to a likely read error. This sequence joins TRBV6-5 and TRBJ2-3, with 8 bases aligning to TRBD2. The germline V gene encodes CDR1 MNHEY and CDR2 SVGAGI. J gave up 4 bases and V 5 bases, and 2 bases lay outside the gene matches. The CDR3 has 13 residues. The CDR3 DNA reads as TGTGCCAGCAGTGTAGCGGGACCAGATACGCAGTATATT. Residues: CASSVAGPDTQYI.

This clonotype was detected ten times or more. The gene calls are TRBV19 and TRBJ2-5, with D perhaps TRBD1 or TRBD2 (6 bases each). The CDR3 spans 16 residues. V shed 2 bases and J shed 5 bases, with 18 bases lying between them. From germline, CDR1 is LNHDA and CDR2 SQIVND (reference sequence). The chain's CDR3 is CASSIRGLSRGETQYF. Written as DNA, the CDR3 is TGTGCCAGTAGTATACGGGGACTCTCTAGGGGGGAGACCCAGTACTTC.

This clonotype has just a few counts. This chain uses TRBV6-2 or TRBV6-3 with TRBJ1-2; D is undetermined. This CDR3 contains 16 residues. Germline V gene data show CDR1 as MNHEY and CDR2 as SVGEGT. Trimming left V 4 bases short and J 7 bases short, with 22 bases between. In nucleotides, the CDR3 is TGTGCCAGCAGTTCCTACGCTCAACTGGAAGAGGCTGGCTACACCTTC. Translating gives CASSSYAQLEEAGYTF.

This clonotype was counted a few times. The chain employs TRBV20-1 and TRBJ1-5; D gene uncertain. The V and J ends lost 0 bases and 5 bases respectively, with 14 bases between them. Germline V CDR1 and CDR2: DFQATT, SNEGSKA (reference sequence). The CDR3 has 15 amino acids. CDR3 bases: TGCAGTGCTAGAGATAGCCACAGTTTTTATCAGCCCCAGCATTTT. Translation: CSARDSHSFYQPQHF.

This clonotype has just a few counts. This chain links TRBV5-1 with TRBJ1-1; the match to TRBD1 covers 9 bases. V was clipped by 4 bases and J by 4 bases; unmatched bases: 2. The CDR3 has 13 amino acids. The germline CDR1 and CDR2 sequences are SGHRS and YFSETQ. CDR3 residues: CASSVTGGTEAFF. The CDR3, as DNA: TGCGCCAGCAGCGTGACAGGGGGCACTGAAGCTTTCTTT.